The 14 T cell receptor beta chains presented below share a single source sample, sequenced in a study of blood T cell repertoires in COVID-19. TCRdb's copy holds only in-frame clones and misses some; the assay was immunoSEQ multiplex PCR. The sample includes roughly 200,000 clones, around 83% seen only once; the top ten take roughly 8.7%. The sequenced sample was peripheral blood. These receptors came from a man aged 40-50 years with active or convalescent COVID-19.

The chain has TRBV7-9 and TRBJ1-1; 9 bases fit TRBD1. The CDR3 runs 14 residues. The germline V gene encodes CDR1 SEHNR and CDR2 FQNEAQ (reference sequence). V shed 4 bases, J shed 10 bases, and the junction held 10 bases outside the gene matches. CDR3 bases: TGTGCCAGCAGCTCGGGACAGGGCGGGTTTGGAGCTTTCTTT. Residues: CASSSGQGGFGAFF. Full variable domain (missing parts from reference TRBV7-9 and TRBJ1-1): DTGVSQNPRHKITKRGQNVTFRCDPISEHNRLYWYRQTLGQGPEFLTYFQNEAQLEKSRLLSDRFSAERPKGSFSTLEIQRTEQGDSAMYLCASSSGQGGFGAFFGQGTRLTVV.

This chain uses TRBV6-6 with TRBJ2-2; 7 bases align to TRBD1. V lost 4 bases and J lost 5; bases outside the gene matches: 4. The length of the CDR3 is 14 residues. Per the germline V gene, CDR1 is MNHNY and CDR2 is SVGAGI (reference sequence). Written as DNA, the CDR3 is TGTGCCAGCAGTTCCAACAGGGGAACCGGGGAGCTGTTTTTT. Encoded protein: CASSSNRGTGELFF.

This rearrangement joins TRBV5-5 to TRBJ2-7, with no clear D. The CDR3 loop spans 16 amino acids. Deletions cut 4 bases from V and 7 bases from J, with 24 bases between. The germline CDR1 and CDR2 sequences are SGHKS and YYEKEE (reference sequence). The CDR3 nucleotides read TGTGCCAGCAGCCTCACCCAGCGCGTACTTTACGAGGAGCAGTACTTC. Translating it yields CASSLTQRVLYEEQYF.

This chain uses TRBV30 with TRBJ2-5; D remains ambiguous. The germline V and J ends were trimmed by 4 bases and 7 bases, with 16 bases remaining between them. CDR3 length: 13 residues. Per germline, CDR1 GTSNPN and CDR2 SVGIG (reference sequence). The CDR3 DNA reads TGTGCCTGGACCGCCTCCTCCGGCGGGACCCAGTACTTC. This gives the protein CAWTASSGGTQYF.

This clone was observed a single time. The chain joins TRBV28 to TRBJ2-7, with 7 bases that match TRBD2. The germline gives CDR1 MDHEN, CDR2 SYDVKM. The CDR3 extends over 17 amino acids. V was pared by 6 bases and J by 6 bases, with 20 bases of the junction left unmatched. The DNA for the CDR3 is TGTGCCAGCAGCCTTCCCAGACTAGCAGCAGGGTTCGGCGAGCAGTACTTC. Its protein is CASSLPRLAAGFGEQYF.

CDR3 nucleotides: TGTGCCAGCAGCGTAATGATAGGGGAGAACACCGGGGAGCTGTTTTTT. Translation: CASSVMIGENTGELFF. The chain employs TRBV9 and TRBJ2-2; D perhaps matches TRBD1 (5 bases). V was trimmed by 1 base and J by 1 base, leaving 11 bases between them. CDR1 and CDR2 from the germline V gene are SGDLS and YYNGEE. The CDR3 totals 16 residues. Complete variable domain (other parts from reference TRBV9 and TRBJ2-2): DSGVTQTPKHLITATGQRVTLRCSPRSGDLSVYWYQQSLDQGLQFLIQYYNGEERAKGNILERFSAQQFPDLHSELNLSSLELGDSALYFCASSVMIGENTGELFFGEGSRLTVL.

The J gene is TRBJ2-5, the V gene TRBV5-5; TRBD2 aligns across 7 bases. J was trimmed by 3 bases and V by 1 base; bases with no gene match: 0. The germline V gene has CDR1 SGHKS and CDR2 YYEKEE (reference sequence). The CDR3 spans 13 residues. The CDR3 loop reads CASSLRGEETQYF. The CDR3 nucleotides are TGTGCCAGCAGCTTGCGGGGGGAAGAGACCCAGTACTTC.

This clone showed up just a few times. V gene TRBV14 combines with J gene TRBJ1-2; 10 bases line up with TRBD1. The length of the CDR3 is 17 residues. Germline V gives CDR1 SGHDN, CDR2 FVKESK. V gave up 3 bases and J gave up 5 bases; unmatched junction bases: 12. The CDR3 nucleotides are TGTGCCAGCAGCCAGAATAGCAGACAGGGGGCACAGTATGGCTACACCTTC. It yields the protein CASSQNSRQGAQYGYTF.

The V call is TRBV12-3 or TRBV12-4, the J call TRBJ2-5; maybe TRBD1 (6 bases). The CDR3 runs 13 residues. The germline V and J ends were trimmed by 2 bases and 5 bases, with 9 bases remaining between them. Here the CDR3 DNA reads TGTGCCAGCAGTTTACCCCAGGGGGAGACCCAGTACTTC. Amino acids: CASSLPQGETQYF.

This chain joins TRBV24-1 and TRBJ2-5; TRBD1 might be the D (6 bases). Germline CDR1 and CDR2: KGHDR and SFDVKD. Trimming removed 2 bases at V and 4 bases at J, with 22 bases between. The CDR3 extends over 18 amino acids. For the CDR3, the DNA is TGTGCCACCAGTGATTCCCCCCCTCGCAACCGGGACACAGAGACCCAGTACTTC. Translated: CATSDSPPRNRDTETQYF.

The chain is built from TRBV11-3 and TRBJ1-4, with TRBD1 matching 7 bases. Per the germline V gene, CDR1 is SGHNT and CDR2 is YENEEA. This CDR3 has 17 residues. J gave up 3 bases and V 1 base, and 8 bases lay outside the gene matches. The CDR3 DNA follows: TGTGCCAGCAGCTTAGGCAGGGGGTCTCCGGCTAATGAAAAACTGTTTTTT. Its translation is CASSLGRGSPANEKLFF.

This clone was seen many times. V gene TRBV4-1 combines with J gene TRBJ2-7; 12 bases match TRBD2. CDR3 length: 16 residues. V lost 5 bases, J lost 3 bases, and 8 bases stayed unmatched. Germline V gene sequence: CDR1 MGHRA, CDR2 YSYEKL. The CDR3 here is CASSLTSGSNNYEQYF. The CDR3 nucleotides read TGCGCCAGCAGCTTGACTAGCGGGAGCAACAACTACGAGCAGTACTTC.

V gene TRBV6-5 combines with J gene TRBJ2-7, with D perhaps TRBD1 (5 bases). Germline CDR1 reads MNHEY; CDR2 reads SVGAGI. The V gene lost 6 bases and the J gene lost 7 bases, with 13 bases spanning the gap. The CDR3 runs to 12 residues. Written as DNA, the CDR3 is TGTGCCAGCAGGCTAATTGACAGAGAGCAGTACTTC. Its protein is CASRLIDREQYF.

The rearrangement links TRBV7-2 to TRBJ1-1; D not resolved. Looked up from germline, CDR1 is SGHTA and CDR2 is FQGNSA. V dropped 3 bases and J dropped 3 bases, with 11 bases sitting between them. The CDR3 is 14 residues long. In DNA, the CDR3 is TGTGCCAGCAGCTTTTCCCCGAGATACACTGAAGCTTTCTTT. It codes for CASSFSPRYTEAFF.